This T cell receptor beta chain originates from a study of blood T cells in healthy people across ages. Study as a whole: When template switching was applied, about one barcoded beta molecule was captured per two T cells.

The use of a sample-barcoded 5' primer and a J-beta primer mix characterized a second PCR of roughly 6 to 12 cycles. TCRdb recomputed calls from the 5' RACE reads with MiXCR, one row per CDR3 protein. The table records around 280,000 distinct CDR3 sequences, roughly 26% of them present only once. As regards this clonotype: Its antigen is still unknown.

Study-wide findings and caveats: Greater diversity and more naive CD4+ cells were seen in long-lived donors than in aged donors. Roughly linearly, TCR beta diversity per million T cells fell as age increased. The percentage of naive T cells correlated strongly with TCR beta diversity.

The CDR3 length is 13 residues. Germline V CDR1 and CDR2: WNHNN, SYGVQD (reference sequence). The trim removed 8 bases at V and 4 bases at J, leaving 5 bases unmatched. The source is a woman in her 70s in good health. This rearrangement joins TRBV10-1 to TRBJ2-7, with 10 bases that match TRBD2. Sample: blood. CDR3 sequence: CASSTAGGYEQYF. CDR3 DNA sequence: TGCGCCAGCTCCACAGCGGGAGGGTACGAGCAGTACTTC.